This T cell receptor beta chain appears in the sequencing data of a study of early T cells in non-severe SARS-CoV-2 infection (dated by TCRdb to about 2021). About the full investigation: TCR sequencing used bulk RNA from unsorted whole blood, so alpha and beta chains could not be paired. Paper-wide results and their limitations: VDJdb matching was skewed toward anti-spike CD8 responses and likely underestimated virus-specific expansions by missing private and CD4 specificities.

A word on this clonotype: Which antigen it targets is not known. No clone much larger than this one lies a single base away; base qualities are absent.

Library creation used 5' RACE. Sequencing was performed on a NextSeq 500. In the TCR library protocol, unique molecular identifiers were attached to individual cDNA molecules to correct for PCR bias and sequencing error. Both TCR alpha and beta chains were sequenced, and tight co-correlation was observed between alpha and beta sequence abundances in each sample. Regarding the original processing steps: Decombinator V4 was used to annotate the V gene, J gene and CDR3 of the TCR sequences. TCRs were defined as expanded if a significant change between any two time points was detected under a Poisson model with p below 0.0001. TCR abundances were normalised to the total number of TCRs sequenced per sample and were expressed as counts per million. MAIT TCRs were defined by TRAV1-2 paired with TRAJ12, TRAJ20 or TRAJ33, and iNKT TCRs by TRAV10 paired with TRAJ18. VDJdb, accessed on 1 November 2021, was searched for TCRs annotated for CMV, EBV and SARS-CoV-2, and TCRs annotated for more than one antigen were excluded. Using fastp trimming at Q25 and MiXCR clonotype assembly, TCRdb reanalyzed the public sequencing data and kept in-frame beta chains. When rows share a CDR3 protein, they turn into one entry using the most common DNA and genes. TCRdb's processing, not the authors', yielded these V and J calls. The sample contains under 95,000 distinct CDR3 sequences, under 15% of them found a single time. Of the sample, around 6% is held by the ten largest clones.

Cut back by 3 bases and 7 bases, the V and J ends lie 18 bases apart. The CDR3 sequence holds 15 residues, the cysteine and phenylalanine included. CDR3 DNA is the only sequence kept; it has 45 bases, read in frame from the first base. Set within a cohort of healthcare workers in London, UK, this nested case-control study involved weekly PCR testing of nasopharyngeal swabs along with blood sampling. Healthcare workers were recruited between 23 and 31 March 2020, during the week of the UK lockdown, and were followed weekly for up to about 15 weeks. The TCR sequence derives from an adult who was a healthcare worker with PCR-confirmed SARS-CoV-2 infection or an uninfected control (not recorded which). The chain joins TRBV12-3 or TRBV12-4 to TRBJ2-5; TRBD1 is perhaps the D gene, given 6 matching bases. Sequencing was performed on whole blood. The nucleotide sequence reads TGTGCCAGCAGTTTGAACGGACTCATCAGGGGGACCCAGTACTTC. Its amino acids are CASSLNGLIRGTQYF.